This T cell receptor beta chain was identified in a study of cytomegalovirus exposure and HLA in healthy donors. V lost 5 bases to trimming and J lost 5 bases, with 14 bases between them. Germline V CDR1 and CDR2: SGHDT, YYEEEE. There are 14 residues in the CDR3. Vbeta (60) and Jbeta (13) primers were used in the PCR. The assay was immunoSEQ multiplex PCR, and TCRdb's table has in-frame clones only and misses some. The sample includes some 150,000 clones, 87% of them seen just once. Sequencing input: PBMCs. The chain combines TRBV5-6 with TRBJ2-1; a weak D match, TRBD2 (6 bases). The clonotype was recovered from a woman aged 25 to 39 in good health and CMV-seronegative. The CDR3 spells CASRLAGENNEQFF. CDR3 DNA sequence: TGTGCCAGCAGACTAGCAGGTGAAAACAATGAGCAGTTCTTC. The full variable domain, in which reference TRBV5-6 and TRBJ2-1 provide the parts outside the CDR3, is DAGVTQSPTHLIKTRGQQVTLRCSPKSGHDTVSWYQQALGQGPQFIFQYYEEEERQRGNFPDRFSGHQFPNYSSELNVNALLLGDSALYLCASRLAGENNEQFFGPGTRLTVL.